One sample yielded the 9 T cell receptor beta chains listed below, sequenced in a study of T-cell reconstitution after alpha-beta-depleted transplantation in children. Library preparation (for TCRbeta) was performed with unique molecular identifiers. TCRdb called the PCR reads again in MiXCR, with one record for every CDR3 protein. The sample lists around 680,000 distinct CDR3 sequences; 16% were seen once. Sequenced material: PBMCs from the stem cell graft donor, taken from the stem cell graft. The source of these receptors is a human donor who donated a stem cell graft to a child with acute myeloid leukemia.

This clonotype was picked up many times. The chain is built from TRBV10-3 and TRBJ1-5; 7 bases are shared with TRBD1. The germline CDR1 and CDR2 sequences are ENHRY and SYGVKD. This CDR3 has 14 residues. The V and J ends lost 6 bases and 2 bases, in that order; junction bases with no gene match: 4. The CDR3 is CAIRGTEGNQPQHF. The DNA for the CDR3 is TGTGCCATCAGAGGGACAGAGGGCAATCAGCCCCAGCATTTT.

This clonotype was counted a few times. V and J are TRBV20-1 and TRBJ2-2; tentative D call: TRBD2 (5 bases). The length of the CDR3 is 14 residues. Germline V CDR1 and CDR2: DFQATT, SNEGSKA (reference sequence). V was cut by 5 bases and J by 2 bases, with 12 bases left in between. CDR3 sequence reads: CSAGSPVNTGELFF. The CDR3 DNA is TGCAGTGCTGGGAGTCCAGTAAACACCGGGGAGCTGTTTTTT.

In its sample, this clonotype was seen many times. The chain carries TRBV5-5 and TRBJ2-7, with D unresolved. Deletions cut 2 bases from V and 6 bases from J, with 12 bases between. Germline V gene data show CDR1 as SGHKS and CDR2 as YYEKEE (reference sequence). CDR3 size: 13 residues. As DNA, the CDR3 is TGTGCCAGCAGCTTCCTAGACGGCACCGAGCAGTACGTC. Translation gives CASSFLDGTEQYV.

The chain has TRBV7-9 and TRBJ2-5, with TRBD1 matching over 9 bases. The CDR3 loop spans 14 amino acids. Trimming took 5 bases from V and 5 from J; bases not matched to a gene: 6. Germline CDR1 is SEHNR and CDR2 is FQNEAQ (reference sequence). CDR3 nucleotide sequence: TGTGCCAGCAGCGAACAGGGGGCGGGTGAGACCCAGTACTTC. Its translation is CASSEQGAGETQYF.

This clonotype was seen ten or more times. In DNA, the CDR3 is TGCAGTGCTACAGGTCCACCCGAGCGGGGGGCAGACAATGAGCAGTTCTTC. It translates to CSATGPPERGADNEQFF. The V gene is TRBV20-1, the J gene TRBJ2-1, with 9 bases identical to TRBD2. The CDR3 consists of 17 residues. CDR1 is DFQATT and CDR2 is SNEGSKA in the germline V gene (reference sequence). The J segment lost 5 bases and the V segment lost 4 bases, leaving 15 bases of the junction unmatched.

Ten or more counts support this clonotype. This rearrangement joins TRBV20-1 to TRBJ1-6; a possible D gene is TRBD1 (6 bases). Trimming shortened V by 3 bases and J by 1 base, and 13 bases separated the two germline ends. This CDR3 region has 16 residues. Germline V CDR1 and CDR2: DFQATT, SNEGSKA (reference sequence). CDR3 in amino acids: CSASRGPASYNSPLHF. The CDR3 DNA is TGCAGTGCTAGCCGGGGGCCGGCGTCCTATAATTCACCCCTCCACTTT.

This clonotype has a handful of counts. The chain carries TRBV27 and TRBJ2-7, with 7 bases aligning to TRBD1. The CDR3 contains 16 residues. After removal of 10 bases from V and 3 bases from J, the junction contained 18 bases not matched to a gene. Germline V gene data show CDR1 as MNHEY and CDR2 as SMNVEV (reference sequence). Written as DNA, the CDR3 is TGTGCCACGTCACCCTCACCGGGACAGTTCCTCTACGAGCAGTACGTC. This translates into CATSPSPGQFLYEQYV.

This clonotype was seen repeatedly, ten times or more. The J gene is TRBJ1-5, the V gene TRBV5-1, with D possibly being TRBD1 (6 bases). The CDR3 covers 15 residues. The V end was cut by 6 bases, the J end by 0 bases, with 13 bases between. The germline V gene has CDR1 SGHRS and CDR2 YFSETQ. The CDR3 nucleotides are TGCGCCAGCAAACCAGGGGCGTATAGCAATCAGCCCCAGCATTTT. It yields the protein CASKPGAYSNQPQHF.

In this sample, this clonotype turned up many times. V gene TRBV12-3 or TRBV12-4 combines with J gene TRBJ2-7; D remains ambiguous. The length of the CDR3 is 13 residues. Deletions cut 5 bases from V and 3 bases from J, with 11 bases between. The CDR3 DNA reads as TGTGCCAGCAGTCCCGGACCCAACTACGAGCAGTACTTC. It encodes CASSPGPNYEQYF.